What follows are 23 T cell receptor beta chains derived from one specimen sequenced in a study of PD-1 blockade in classical Hodgkin lymphoma. In every patient, relapse followed autologous stem cell transplantation, while exposure to brentuximab vedotin differed. The repertoire was sequenced with immunoSEQ multiplex PCR; TCRdb's copy has only in-frame clones and lacks some. Among around 26,000 clones listed, more than 60% were seen once. Source: peripheral blood mononuclear cells (PBMCs), taken before the second cycle of nivolumab. All receptors derive from a human donor with classical Hodgkin lymphoma.

The rearrangement links TRBV5-1 to TRBJ2-1, with D unresolved. The V gene's germline CDR1 is SGHRS and CDR2 YFSETQ. With 5 bases removed from V and 5 bases from J, the gap between germline ends came to 8 bases. This CDR3 comprises 12 residues. CDR3 amino acids: CASRLINNEQFF. The DNA of the CDR3 is TGCGCCAGCAGGCTAATCAACAATGAGCAGTTCTTC. The whole variable domain, filled in from reference TRBV5-1 and TRBJ2-1, reads KAGVTQTPRYLIKTRGQQVTLSCSPISGHRSVSWYQQTPGQGLQFLFEYFSETQRNKGNFPGRFSGRQFSNSRSEMNVSTLELGDSALYLCASRLINNEQFFGPGTRLTVL.

This chain uses TRBV5-4 with TRBJ1-5; D uncertain. Per germline, CDR1 SGHNT and CDR2 YYREEE (reference sequence). There are 14 residues in the CDR3. Trimming removed 0 bases from V and 3 bases from J, with 7 bases in between. The CDR3 DNA reads TGTGCCAGCAGCTTGGCCGGTAACAATCAGCCCCAGCATTTT. Translated, it gives CASSLAGNNQPQHF. Using reference TRBV5-4 and TRBJ1-5 for the parts outside the CDR3, the full variable domain is ETGVTQSPTHLIKTRGQQVTLRCSSQSGHNTVSWYQQALGQGPQFIFQYYREEENGRGNFPPRFSGLQFPNYSSELNVNALELDDSALYLCASSLAGNNQPQHFGDGTRLSIL.

The chain employs TRBV19 and TRBJ2-7; D might be TRBD1 (5 bases). Germline V gene lookup returns CDR1 LNHDA and CDR2 SQIVND (reference sequence). The V gene lost 10 bases and the J gene lost 4 bases, with 20 bases spanning the gap. This CDR3 has 14 residues. In DNA form, the CDR3 reads TGTGCCATCATTACGGAAGCCAGGGAATACGAGCAGTACTTC. It codes for CAIITEAREYEQYF.

The rearrangement joins TRBV29-1 to TRBJ2-3; no definite D call. Germline V gene lookup returns CDR1 SQVTM and CDR2 ANQGSEA. The ends were cut back, 6 bases at V and 0 bases at J, with 13 bases in the middle. This CDR3 has 14 residues. Here the CDR3 DNA reads TGCAGCGTGGCAGACATTACTAGCACAGATACGCAGTATTTT. Translated: CSVADITSTDTQYF.

This chain connects TRBV29-1 to TRBJ1-2; D gene unclear. CDR1 is SQVTM, CDR2 ANQGSEA, per germline. Trimming removed 3 bases from V and 2 bases from J, with 7 bases in between. The length of the CDR3 is 12 residues. This CDR3 is CSVDAQNYGYTF. The CDR3 nucleotides read TGCAGCGTTGACGCACAGAACTATGGCTACACCTTC.

The rearrangement joins TRBV19 to TRBJ2-7; D remains ambiguous. Looked up from germline, CDR1 is LNHDA and CDR2 is SQIVND (reference sequence). Deletions cut 1 base from V and 1 base from J, with 8 bases between. The CDR3 spans 14 residues. CDR3 nucleotides: TGTGCCAGTAGTATAGGGCCAGCATCCTACGAGCAGTACTTC. Amino acid sequence: CASSIGPASYEQYF.

Concerning this clone: This CDR3 is also generated by other DNA sequences in the sample. The chain joins TRBV7-9 to TRBJ2-1; D remains ambiguous. V lost 3 bases, J lost 3 bases, and 0 bases lay in between. This CDR3 has 11 amino acids. Looked up from germline, CDR1 is SEHNR and CDR2 is FQNEAQ (reference sequence). CDR3 region: CASSFYNEQFF. The CDR3, as DNA: TGTGCCAGCAGCTTCTACAATGAGCAGTTCTTC.

This clone was seen once. This chain links TRBV5-4 with TRBJ1-2; TRBD1 aligns across 8 bases. V lost 2 bases to trimming and J lost 6 bases; unmatched junction nucleotides: 6. The V gene's germline CDR1 is SGHNT and CDR2 YYREEE (reference sequence). CDR3 length: 14 amino acids. For the CDR3, the DNA is TGTGCCAGCAGCTTACGACAGGGGATGAATGGCTACACCTTC. This encodes CASSLRQGMNGYTF.

The chain recombines TRBV5-4 with TRBJ1-1; no firm D call. CDR3 length equals 12 residues. Trimming left V 4 bases short and J 1 base short, with 5 bases between. Germline lookup yields CDR1 SGHNT and CDR2 YYREEE (reference sequence). CDR3 residues: CASSDRNTEAFF. CDR3 DNA: TGTGCCAGCAGCGACCGGAACACTGAAGCTTTCTTT.

The chain is built from TRBV7-6 and TRBJ2-1; a possible D gene is TRBD1 (6 bases). The V gene's germline CDR1 is SGHVS and CDR2 FNYEAQ. The CDR3 contains 15 residues. V was clipped by 1 base and J by 8 bases, with 15 bases between them. This chain's CDR3 is CASSLVSNKGDEQFF. CDR3 DNA: TGTGCCAGCAGCTTAGTCTCCAATAAGGGGGATGAGCAGTTCTTC.

For the CDR3, the DNA is TGTGCCAGCAGGGGGACAGGGCTGAACACTGAAGCTTTCTTT. Protein product: CASRGTGLNTEAFF. V is TRBV6-5 and J is TRBJ1-1; TRBD1 matches at 9 bases. Germline trimming cut 6 bases from V and 0 bases from J; bases unmatched to any gene: 2. The CDR3 contains 14 residues. Germline CDR1 is MNHEY and CDR2 is SVGAGI.

This clone was counted once. V is TRBV9 and J is TRBJ2-1; 8 nucleotides line up with TRBD1. In germline, CDR1 is SGDLS, CDR2 YYNGEE. This CDR3 is built from 13 residues. Germline trimming cut 4 bases from V and 7 bases from J; bases unmatched to any gene: 4. Here the CDR3 DNA reads TGTGCCAGCAGCCAGGGGGCGCTTAATGAGCAGTTCTTC. Translated: CASSQGALNEQFF.

The chain links TRBV10-1 to TRBJ2-7; D is perhaps TRBD2 (5 bases). This CDR3 region has 15 residues. Trimming pared 3 bases from V and 0 bases from J, leaving 12 bases between. CDR1 and CDR2 (germline): WNHNN, SYGVQD (reference sequence). CDR3 sequence (DNA): TGCGCCAGCAGTGAAGGTCCGGGAAACTCCTACGAGCAGTACTTC. Encoded protein: CASSEGPGNSYEQYF.

This chain connects TRBV28 to TRBJ1-2; 10 bases are shared with TRBD1. J was trimmed by 6 bases and V by 3 bases; bases with no gene match: 7. The CDR3 has 15 residues. Germline CDR1 is MDHEN and CDR2 is SYDVKM. For the CDR3, the DNA is TGTGCCAGCAGTTTTTTGACAGGGGGCGTGGATGGCTACACCTTC. It yields the protein CASSFLTGGVDGYTF.

The CDR3 spells CASSILAQHTGELFF. CDR3 nucleotide sequence: TGTGCCAGTAGTATTCTAGCACAACACACCGGGGAGCTGTTTTTT. The chain links TRBV19 to TRBJ2-2; D possibly corresponds to TRBD2 (5 bases). V was trimmed by 3 bases and J by 3 bases, leaving 11 bases between them. The CDR3 is made up of 15 amino acids. Germline CDR1 is LNHDA and CDR2 is SQIVND (reference sequence).

The chain couples TRBV6-6 to TRBJ2-4; tentatively, D is TRBD2 (6 bases). In germline, CDR1 is MNHNY, CDR2 SVGAGI (reference sequence). CDR3 length: 16 residues. V lost 6 bases and J 0 bases, leaving 15 bases between the germline ends. CDR3 in amino acids: CASRGPPGLAKNIQYF. In DNA form, the CDR3 reads TGTGCCAGCAGGGGGCCCCCGGGACTAGCCAAAAACATTCAGTACTTC.

Only one count was recorded for this clone. The J gene is TRBJ2-1, the V gene TRBV5-6; 7 positions match TRBD2. The CDR3 has 14 amino acids. The germline CDR1 and CDR2 sequences are SGHDT and YYEEEE. With V trimmed by 2 bases and J by 5 bases, 4 bases remained unmatched. Written as DNA, the CDR3 is TGTGCCAGCAGCTTAGGGCTAGCGGACAATGAGCAGTTCTTC. Its translation is CASSLGLADNEQFF.

This rearrangement joins TRBV10-3 to TRBJ2-2; D perhaps matches TRBD2 (7 bases). From germline, CDR1 is ENHRY and CDR2 SYGVKD. Trimming left V 2 bases short and J 3 bases short, with 16 bases between. CDR3 length equals 17 residues. As DNA, the CDR3 is TGTGCCATCAGTGAGACCTTTGGGGGGGCCGACACCGGGGAGCTGTTTTTT. Protein sequence: CAISETFGGADTGELFF.

The chain employs TRBV7-2 and TRBJ2-5; no clear D gene. The germline CDR1 and CDR2 sequences are SGHTA and FQGNSA. The CDR3 has 13 residues. V was trimmed by 1 base and J by 0 bases, leaving 3 bases between them. CDR3 loop: CASSLVDQETQYF. CDR3 in DNA: TGTGCCAGCAGCTTAGTAGACCAAGAGACCCAGTACTTC.

The chain has TRBV25-1 and TRBJ1-1, with TRBD1 as a possible D gene (5 bases). Between the trimmed V and J ends, which lost 5 bases and 1 base, there was a span of 11 bases. This CDR3 contains 14 residues. CDR1 and CDR2 from the germline V gene are MGHDK and SYGVNS. The CDR3 here is CASSTYGTNTEAFF. As DNA, the CDR3 is TGTGCCAGCAGTACCTATGGGACGAACACTGAAGCTTTCTTT.

This chain joins TRBV5-4 and TRBJ2-2; 8 positions agree with TRBD2. Germline V gene sequence: CDR1 SGHNT, CDR2 YYREEE (reference sequence). The CDR3 has 15 residues. J gave up 5 bases and V 0 bases, and 3 bases lay outside the gene matches. CDR3 amino acids: CASSLGASGTGELFF. In nucleotides, the CDR3 is TGTGCCAGCAGCTTGGGGGCTAGCGGGACCGGGGAGCTGTTTTTT.

The chain carries TRBV9 and TRBJ1-1; 7 nucleotides line up with TRBD1. The V segment lost 2 bases and the J segment 1 base; nucleotides outside the gene matches: 8. Germline lookup yields CDR1 SGDLS and CDR2 YYNGEE. The CDR3 runs to 16 residues. In DNA form, the CDR3 reads TGTGCCAGCAGCGTCATGACCGGGACAGAGAACACTGAAGCTTTCTTT. Amino acid sequence: CASSVMTGTENTEAFF.

The chain uses TRBV13 and TRBJ2-5, with D possibly being TRBD1 (5 bases). Trimming shortened V by 0 bases and J by 4 bases, and 12 bases separated the two germline ends. The CDR3 is made up of 15 amino acids. Germline lookup yields CDR1 PRHDT and CDR2 FYEKMQ (reference sequence). CDR3 in DNA: TGTGCCAGCAGCTTAGGCAGGGCCTACCCAGAGACCCAGTACTTC. Translation: CASSLGRAYPETQYF.